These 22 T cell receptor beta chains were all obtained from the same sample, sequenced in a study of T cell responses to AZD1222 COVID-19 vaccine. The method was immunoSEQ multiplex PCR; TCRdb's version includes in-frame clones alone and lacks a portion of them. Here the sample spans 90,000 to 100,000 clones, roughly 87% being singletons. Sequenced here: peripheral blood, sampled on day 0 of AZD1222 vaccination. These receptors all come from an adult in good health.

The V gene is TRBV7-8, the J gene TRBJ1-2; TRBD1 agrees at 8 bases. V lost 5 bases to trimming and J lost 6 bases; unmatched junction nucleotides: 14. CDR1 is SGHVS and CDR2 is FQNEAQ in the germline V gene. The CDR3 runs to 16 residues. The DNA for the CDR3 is TGTGCCAGCAGCGCCCCCGGGACAGGATGGTTACATGGCTACACCTTC. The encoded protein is CASSAPGTGWLHGYTF.

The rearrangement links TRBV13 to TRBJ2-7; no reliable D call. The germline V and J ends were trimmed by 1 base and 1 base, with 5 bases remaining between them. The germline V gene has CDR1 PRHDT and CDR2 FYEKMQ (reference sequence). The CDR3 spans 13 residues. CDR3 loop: CASSLVGSYEQYF. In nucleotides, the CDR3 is TGTGCCAGCAGCTTAGTTGGTTCCTACGAGCAGTACTTC.

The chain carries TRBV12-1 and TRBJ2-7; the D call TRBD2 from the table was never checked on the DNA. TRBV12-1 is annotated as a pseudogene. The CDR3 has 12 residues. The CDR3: CRLAGESYEQYV. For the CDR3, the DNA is TGCAGACTAGCGGGAGAGTCCTACGAGCAGTACGTC.

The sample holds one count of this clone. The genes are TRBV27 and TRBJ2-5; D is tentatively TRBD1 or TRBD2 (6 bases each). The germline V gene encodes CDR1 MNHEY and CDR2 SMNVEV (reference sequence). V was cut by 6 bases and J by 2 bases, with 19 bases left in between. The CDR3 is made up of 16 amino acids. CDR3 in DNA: TGTGCCAGCAGCCTCGGGGGCAGGGGCCTTCAAGAGACCCAGTACTTC. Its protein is CASSLGGRGLQETQYF.

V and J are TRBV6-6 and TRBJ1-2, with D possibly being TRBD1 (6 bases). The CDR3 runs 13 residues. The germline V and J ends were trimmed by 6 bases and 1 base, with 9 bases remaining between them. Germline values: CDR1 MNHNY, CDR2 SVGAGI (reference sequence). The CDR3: CASSPQGNYGYTF. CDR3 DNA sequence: TGTGCCAGCAGCCCACAGGGTAACTATGGCTACACCTTC.

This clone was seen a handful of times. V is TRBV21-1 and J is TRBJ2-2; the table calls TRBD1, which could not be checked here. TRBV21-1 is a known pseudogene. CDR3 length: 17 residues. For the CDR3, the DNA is TGTGCCAGCAGCGACTCTGAGACAGGGGTCCCCACCGGGGAGCTGTTTTTT. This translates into CASSDSETGVPTGELFF.

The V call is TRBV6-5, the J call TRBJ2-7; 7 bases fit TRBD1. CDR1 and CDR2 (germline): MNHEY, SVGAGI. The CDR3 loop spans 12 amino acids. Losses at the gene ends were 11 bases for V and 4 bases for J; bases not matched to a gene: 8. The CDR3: CAGGQDLYEQYF. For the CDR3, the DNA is TGTGCCGGAGGACAGGACCTATACGAGCAGTACTTC.

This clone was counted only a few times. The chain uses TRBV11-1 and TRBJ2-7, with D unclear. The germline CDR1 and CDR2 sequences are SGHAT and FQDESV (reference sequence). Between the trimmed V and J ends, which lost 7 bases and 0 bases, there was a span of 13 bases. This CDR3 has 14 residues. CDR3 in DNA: TGTGCCAGCAAACGGTTCCCCAGCTCCTACGAGCAGTACTTC. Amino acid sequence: CASKRFPSSYEQYF.

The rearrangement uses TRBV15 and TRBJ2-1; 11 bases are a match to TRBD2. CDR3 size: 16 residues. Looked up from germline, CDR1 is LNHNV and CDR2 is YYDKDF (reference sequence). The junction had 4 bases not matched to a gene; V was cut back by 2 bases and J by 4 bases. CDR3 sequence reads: CATSRYSGGEYNEQFF. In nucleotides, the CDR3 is TGTGCCACCAGCAGATATAGCGGGGGGGAATACAATGAGCAGTTCTTC. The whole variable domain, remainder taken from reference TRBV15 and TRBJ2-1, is DAMVIQNPRYQVTQFGKPVTLSCSQTLNHNVMYWYQQKSSQAPKLLFHYYDKDFNNEADTPDNFQSRRPNTSFCFLDIRSPGLGDTAMYLCATSRYSGGEYNEQFFGPGTRLTVL.

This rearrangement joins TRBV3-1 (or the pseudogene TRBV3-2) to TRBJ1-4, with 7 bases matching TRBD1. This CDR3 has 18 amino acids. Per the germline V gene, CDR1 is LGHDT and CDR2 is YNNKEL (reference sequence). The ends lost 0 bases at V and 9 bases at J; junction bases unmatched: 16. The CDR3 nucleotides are TGTGCCAGCAGCCAAGATCATAGGAGGGGGCAGAGATTTAAAAAACTGTTTTTT. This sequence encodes CASSQDHRRGQRFKKLFF.

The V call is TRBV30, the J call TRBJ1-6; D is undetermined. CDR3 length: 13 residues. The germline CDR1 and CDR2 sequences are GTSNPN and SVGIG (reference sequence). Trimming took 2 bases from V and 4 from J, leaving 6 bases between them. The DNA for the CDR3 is TGTGCCTGGAGTAGAAATTATAATTCACCCCTCCACTTT. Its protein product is CAWSRNYNSPLHF.

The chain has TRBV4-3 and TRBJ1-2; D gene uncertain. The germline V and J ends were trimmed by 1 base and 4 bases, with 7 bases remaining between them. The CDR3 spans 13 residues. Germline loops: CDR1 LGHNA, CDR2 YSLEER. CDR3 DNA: TGCGCCAGCAGCCAAGCGGTCACCTATGGCTACACCTTC. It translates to CASSQAVTYGYTF.

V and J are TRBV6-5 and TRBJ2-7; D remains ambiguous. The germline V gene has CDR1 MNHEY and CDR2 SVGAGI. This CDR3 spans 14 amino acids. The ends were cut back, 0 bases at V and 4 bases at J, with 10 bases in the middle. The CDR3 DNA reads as TGTGCCAGCAGTTACTCGAGCCTCGATTACGAGCAGTACTTC. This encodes CASSYSSLDYEQYF.

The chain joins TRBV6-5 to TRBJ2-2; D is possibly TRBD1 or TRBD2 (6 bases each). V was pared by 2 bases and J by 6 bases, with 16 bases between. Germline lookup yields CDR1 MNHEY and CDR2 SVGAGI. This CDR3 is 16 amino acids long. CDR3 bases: TGTGCCAGCAGTTACCCCAAATATGGGGGGCCCGGGGAGCTGTTTTTT. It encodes CASSYPKYGGPGELFF.

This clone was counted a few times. CDR3 region: CASSTTTGDMNSPLHF. The CDR3 nucleotides read TGTGCCAGTAGTACTACGACAGGGGACATGAATTCACCCCTCCACTTT. The rearrangement joins TRBV19 to TRBJ1-6; 8 nucleotides align to TRBD1. V gave up 4 bases and J gave up 7 bases; unmatched junction bases: 9. Germline V gene sequence: CDR1 LNHDA, CDR2 SQIVND (reference sequence). This CDR3 has 16 residues.

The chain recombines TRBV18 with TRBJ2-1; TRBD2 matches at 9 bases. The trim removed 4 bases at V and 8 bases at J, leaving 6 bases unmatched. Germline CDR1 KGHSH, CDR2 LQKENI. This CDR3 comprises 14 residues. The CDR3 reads CASSRTTSGYEQFF. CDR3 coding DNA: TGTGCCAGCTCACGAACGACTAGCGGCTATGAGCAGTTCTTC.

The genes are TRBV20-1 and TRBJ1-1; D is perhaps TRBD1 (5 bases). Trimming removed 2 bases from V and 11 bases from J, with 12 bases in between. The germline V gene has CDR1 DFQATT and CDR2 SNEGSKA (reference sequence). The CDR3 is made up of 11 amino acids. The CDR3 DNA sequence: TGCAGTGCTAGAACAGACAGTTCGGCTTTCTTT. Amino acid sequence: CSARTDSSAFF.

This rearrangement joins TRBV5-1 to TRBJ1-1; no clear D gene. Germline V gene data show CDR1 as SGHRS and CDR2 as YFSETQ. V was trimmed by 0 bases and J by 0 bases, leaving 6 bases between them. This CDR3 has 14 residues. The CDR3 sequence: CASSLDPMNTEAFF. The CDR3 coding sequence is TGCGCCAGCAGCTTGGACCCCATGAACACTGAAGCTTTCTTT. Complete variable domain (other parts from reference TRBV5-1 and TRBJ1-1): KAGVTQTPRYLIKTRGQQVTLSCSPISGHRSVSWYQQTPGQGLQFLFEYFSETQRNKGNFPGRFSGRQFSNSRSEMNVSTLELGDSALYLCASSLDPMNTEAFFGQGTRLTVV.

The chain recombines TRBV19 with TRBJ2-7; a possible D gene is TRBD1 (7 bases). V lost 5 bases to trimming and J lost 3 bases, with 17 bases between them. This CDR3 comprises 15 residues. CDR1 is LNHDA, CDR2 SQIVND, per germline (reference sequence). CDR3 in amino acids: CASSAGGLYFYEQYF. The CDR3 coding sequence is TGTGCCAGTAGTGCAGGGGGGTTATACTTCTACGAGCAGTACTTC.

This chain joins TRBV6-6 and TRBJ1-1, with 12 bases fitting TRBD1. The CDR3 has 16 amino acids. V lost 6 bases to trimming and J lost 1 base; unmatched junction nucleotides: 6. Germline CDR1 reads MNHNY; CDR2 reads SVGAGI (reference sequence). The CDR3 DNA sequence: TGTGCCAGCAGACCCGGGACAGGGGGCCGGAACACTGAAGCTTTCTTT. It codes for CASRPGTGGRNTEAFF.

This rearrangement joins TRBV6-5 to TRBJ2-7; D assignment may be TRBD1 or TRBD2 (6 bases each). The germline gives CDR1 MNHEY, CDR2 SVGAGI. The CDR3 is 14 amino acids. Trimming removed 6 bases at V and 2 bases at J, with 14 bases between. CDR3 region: CASSRGRETYEQYF. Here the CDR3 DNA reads TGTGCCAGCAGCAGGGGACGGGAGACCTACGAGCAGTACTTC.

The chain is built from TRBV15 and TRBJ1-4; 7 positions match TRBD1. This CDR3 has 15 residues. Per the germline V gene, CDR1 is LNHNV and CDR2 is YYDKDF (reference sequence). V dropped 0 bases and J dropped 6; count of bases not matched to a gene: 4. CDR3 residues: CATSREAGTDEKLFF. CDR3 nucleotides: TGTGCCACCAGCAGAGAAGCCGGGACAGATGAAAAACTGTTTTTT.